This TCR beta chain was identified during a study of chemoradiotherapy in HPV16-positive cancers. The CDR3 sequence is 16 residues long. V was trimmed by 1 base and J by 8 bases, leaving 18 bases between them. Germline CDR1 reads SGHKS; CDR2 reads YYEKEE (reference sequence). Sequenced by immunoSEQ multiplex PCR; TCRdb stores in-frame clones only, minus some. The sample contains some 32,000 clones, 80% to 90% of which appear only once. This chain connects TRBV5-5 to TRBJ2-2; the D gene is possibly TRBD1 (5 bases). This clonotype originated in a human donor with HPV-associated anogenital cancer. Sequenced material: blood, taken from a patient who underwent chemoradiotherapy. The CDR3 spells CASSLTFLGQGGELFF. Here the CDR3 DNA reads TGTGCCAGCAGCTTGACGTTTCTCGGACAAGGAGGGGAGCTGTTTTTT. The full variable domain, in which reference TRBV5-5 and TRBJ2-2 provide the parts outside the CDR3, is DAGVTQSPTHLIKTRGQQVTLRCSPISGHKSVSWYQQVLGQGPQFIFQYYEKEERGRGNFPDRFSARQFPNYSSELNVNALLLGDSALYLCASSLTFLGQGGELFFGEGSRLTVL.